This T cell receptor (beta chain) was obtained from a study of shared clonotypes between healthy human individuals. Findings of the study overall: Non-shared clonotypes showed lower generation probabilities than clonotypes common to all four donors.

Notes on this clone: Antigen unknown.

Germline V gene lookup returns CDR1 SQVTM and CDR2 ANQGSEA. Trimming stripped 6 bases from V and 6 bases from J, with 21 bases between. This CDR3 is 14 amino acids long. The assay was immunoSEQ multiplex PCR, and TCRdb's table has in-frame clones only and misses some. The sample lists about 700,000 clones, approximately 90% seen once, with approximately 22% in the top ten. CD45RO negativity and positive selection for CCR7 defined naive CD8 cells, a population that excluded terminally differentiated effector memory CD45RA+ cells. Material for sequencing was naive CD8+ T cells sorted from blood. The clonotype comes from a man aged 30-40 years in good health. The chain uses TRBV29-1 and TRBJ2-7, with a possible D match to TRBD1 (7 bases). The CDR3 protein is CSVGRQGGVGEQYF. CDR3 nucleotides: TGCAGCGTGGGTCGTCAGGGGGGAGTTGGCGAGCAGTACTTC.